Given below is one T cell receptor (beta chain) in context. This clonotype turned up a few times. What this receptor recognizes is not known. No qualities accompany the bases; no much larger clone lies one base away. The sample belongs to a study of human T cells and chemical hapten exposure (dated by TCRdb to the early 2020s). Describing the broader study: Libraries were combined into a pool for sequencing, and differences in TCR yield between samples came mainly from small differences in library volumes within the pool. In alopecia patients, the study followed how the peripheral blood TCR repertoire changed in vivo over primary and secondary sensitization to diphenylcyclopropenone (DPC), a hapten. Each blood RNA sample was used to sequence both TCR alpha and TCR beta chains. The research as a whole found: No change with DPC sensitization was found in the number of TCRs above 1 in 1000 frequency, and no evidence of global repertoire structure alterations was found. Repeated subsampling changed both the strength of the expansion versus patch-test correlation and the threshold at which that correlation became significant.

What this sample's time point label stands for: healthy volunteer bleed at 6 weeks. Total RNA was extracted from unfractionated whole blood collected in Tempus Blood RNA tubes. As TCR sequencing controls, roughly five healthy volunteers were used, with blood taken at day 0, 2 weeks and 6 weeks. CDR1 and CDR2 were assigned from the germline V gene as SGHTA and FQGNSA. The CDR3 holds 14 amino acids from the cysteine to the phenylalanine. The CDR3 DNA has 42 bases and is translated from base 1. Cut back by 5 bases and 6 bases, the V and J ends lie 16 bases apart. Libraries were constructed by RACE. Data came from a NextSeq 500. Library preparation attached unique molecular identifiers to individual cDNA molecules for quantitative, reproducible TCR counting. Processing in the source paper ran as follows. Samples had a median of 95,638 TCRs, with a range from about 23,224 to 750,000. The Decombinator software suite was used to annotate the V, J and CDR3 of the TCR reads. To make PS versus PT1 abundance plots, every sample was subsampled to the same number of TCRs (28,000). TCRs were defined as expanded if absent before sensitization and observed at least eight times at the 2-week time point. TCRdb itself trimmed the public reads at Q25 with fastp, ran MiXCR and retained productive beta chains. Entries that share a CDR3 protein sequence are merged under the most common genes and DNA. V and J calls and clone size were set by TCRdb, not the authors. This sample lists more than 60,000 distinct CDR3 sequences; 7% to 9% were detected once. The leading ten clones occupy roughly 1.4% of the sample.

The TCR was taken from a male donor in good health. Some clones in this sample may be carry-over from other donors' samples. The rearrangement combines TRBV7-2 with TRBJ1-1, with no reliable assignment of the D segment. Sequencing used whole blood. The CDR3 amino acid sequence is: CASSPTQKSAEAFF. In nucleotide form, the sequence is TGTGCCAGCAGCCCCACACAAAAGTCCGCTGAAGCTTTCTTT.